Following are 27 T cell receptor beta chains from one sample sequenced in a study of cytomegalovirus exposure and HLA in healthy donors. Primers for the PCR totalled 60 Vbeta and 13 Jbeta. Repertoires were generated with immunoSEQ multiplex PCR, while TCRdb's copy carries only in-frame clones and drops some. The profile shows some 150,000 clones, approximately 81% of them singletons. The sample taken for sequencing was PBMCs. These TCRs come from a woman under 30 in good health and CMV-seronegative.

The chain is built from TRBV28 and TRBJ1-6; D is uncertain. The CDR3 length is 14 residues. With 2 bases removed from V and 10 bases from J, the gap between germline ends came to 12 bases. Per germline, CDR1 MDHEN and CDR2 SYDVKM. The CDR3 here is CASSLSEGWSPLHF. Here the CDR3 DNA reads TGTGCCAGCAGTTTAAGCGAGGGTTGGTCACCCCTCCACTTT.

For the CDR3, the DNA is TGTGCCAGCAGCTTGGGCTTAGCGGATCCCACAGATACGCAGTATTTT. This encodes CASSLGLADPTDTQYF. This chain uses TRBV7-3 with TRBJ2-3; TRBD2 might be the D (6 bases). Per germline, CDR1 SGHTA and CDR2 FQGTGA. This CDR3 spans 16 amino acids. The ends were cut back, 3 bases at V and 2 bases at J, with 15 bases in the middle.

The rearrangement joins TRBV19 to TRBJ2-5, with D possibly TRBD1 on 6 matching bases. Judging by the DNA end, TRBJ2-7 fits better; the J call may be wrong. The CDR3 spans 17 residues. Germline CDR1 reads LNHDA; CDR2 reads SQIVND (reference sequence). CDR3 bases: TGTGCCAGTAGTCCGCGCCAGGTGACAGGAGCAGGCTACGAGCAGTACTTC. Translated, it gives CASSPRQVTGAGYEQYF.

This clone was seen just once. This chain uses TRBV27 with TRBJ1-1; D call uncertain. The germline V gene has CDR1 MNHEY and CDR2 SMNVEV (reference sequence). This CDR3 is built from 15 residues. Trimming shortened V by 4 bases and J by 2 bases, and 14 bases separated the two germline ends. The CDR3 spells CASSYNGDPNTEAFF. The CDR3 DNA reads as TGTGCCAGCAGTTATAACGGTGATCCAAACACTGAAGCTTTCTTT.

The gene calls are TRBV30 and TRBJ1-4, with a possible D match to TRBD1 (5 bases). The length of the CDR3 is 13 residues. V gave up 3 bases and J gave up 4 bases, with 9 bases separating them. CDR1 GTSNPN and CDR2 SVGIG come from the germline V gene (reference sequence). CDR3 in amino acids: CAWRAGGNEKLFF. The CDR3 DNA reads TGTGCCTGGAGGGCGGGGGGTAATGAAAAACTGTTTTTT.

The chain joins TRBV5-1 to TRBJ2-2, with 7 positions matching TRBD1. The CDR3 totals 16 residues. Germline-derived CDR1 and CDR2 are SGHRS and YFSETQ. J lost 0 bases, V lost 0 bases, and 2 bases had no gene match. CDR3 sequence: CASSLVGGANTGELFF. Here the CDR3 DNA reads TGCGCCAGCAGCTTGGTAGGGGGCGCGAACACCGGGGAGCTGTTTTTT.

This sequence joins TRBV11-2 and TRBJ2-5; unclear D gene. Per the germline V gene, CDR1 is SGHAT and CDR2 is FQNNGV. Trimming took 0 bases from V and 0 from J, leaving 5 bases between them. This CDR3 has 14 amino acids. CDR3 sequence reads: CASSLDMYQETQYF. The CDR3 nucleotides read TGTGCCAGCAGCTTAGATATGTACCAAGAGACCCAGTACTTC.

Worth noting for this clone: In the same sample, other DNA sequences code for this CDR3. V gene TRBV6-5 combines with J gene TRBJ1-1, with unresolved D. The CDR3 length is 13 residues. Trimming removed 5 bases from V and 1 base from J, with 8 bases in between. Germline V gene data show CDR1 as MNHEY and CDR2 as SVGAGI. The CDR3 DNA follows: TGTGCCAGCAGTCCTACAGAGAACACTGAAGCTTTCTTT. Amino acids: CASSPTENTEAFF.

The CDR3 region has the DNA TGTGCCAGTAGTATGGTTAGGCGGGTGACAAATGAGCAGTTCTTC. This encodes CASSMVRRVTNEQFF. The chain is built from TRBV19 and TRBJ2-1; tentative D call: TRBD2 (5 bases). The CDR3 is made up of 15 amino acids. Germline CDR1 reads LNHDA; CDR2 reads SQIVND (reference sequence). Trimming removed 3 bases from V and 7 bases from J, with 16 bases in between.

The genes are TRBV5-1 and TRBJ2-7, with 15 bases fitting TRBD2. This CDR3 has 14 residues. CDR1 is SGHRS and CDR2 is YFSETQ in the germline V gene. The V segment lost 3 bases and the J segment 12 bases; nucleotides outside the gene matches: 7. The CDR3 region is CASSSGLAGGALYF. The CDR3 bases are TGCGCCAGCAGCTCCGGACTAGCGGGAGGGGCCCTGTACTTC.

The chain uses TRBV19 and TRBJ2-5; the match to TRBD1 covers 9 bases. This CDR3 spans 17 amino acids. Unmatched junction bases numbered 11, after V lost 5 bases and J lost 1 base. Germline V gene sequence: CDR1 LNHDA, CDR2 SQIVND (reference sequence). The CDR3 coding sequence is TGTGCCAGTAGTCCAAGAGGACAGGGGAGGCCCCAAGAGACCCAGTACTTC. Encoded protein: CASSPRGQGRPQETQYF.

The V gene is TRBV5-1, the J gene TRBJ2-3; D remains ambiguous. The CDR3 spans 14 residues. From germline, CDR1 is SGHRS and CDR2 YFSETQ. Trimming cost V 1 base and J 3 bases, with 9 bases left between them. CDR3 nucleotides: TGCGCCAGCAGCTTGCAGCCAGGAACAGATACGCAGTATTTT. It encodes CASSLQPGTDTQYF.

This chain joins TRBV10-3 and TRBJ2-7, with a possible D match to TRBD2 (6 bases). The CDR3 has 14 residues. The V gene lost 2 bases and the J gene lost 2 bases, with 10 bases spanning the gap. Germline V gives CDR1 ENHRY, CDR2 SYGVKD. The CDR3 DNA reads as TGTGCCATCAGTGAGGCGGGGAGGACCTACGAGCAGTACTTC. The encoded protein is CAISEAGRTYEQYF.

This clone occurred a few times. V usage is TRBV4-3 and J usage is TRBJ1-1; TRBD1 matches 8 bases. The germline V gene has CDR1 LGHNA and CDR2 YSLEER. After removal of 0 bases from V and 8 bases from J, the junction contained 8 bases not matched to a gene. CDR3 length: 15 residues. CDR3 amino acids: CASSQDSRQGLEAFF. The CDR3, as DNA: TGCGCCAGCAGCCAAGATAGCCGACAGGGGCTAGAAGCTTTCTTT.

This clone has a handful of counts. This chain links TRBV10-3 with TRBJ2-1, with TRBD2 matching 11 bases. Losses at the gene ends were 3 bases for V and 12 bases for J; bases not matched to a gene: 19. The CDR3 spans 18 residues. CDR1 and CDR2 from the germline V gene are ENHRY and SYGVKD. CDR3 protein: CAISDLTSGKRVDKGQFF. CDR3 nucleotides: TGTGCCATCAGTGATTTGACTAGCGGGAAGAGGGTTGATAAGGGGCAGTTCTTC.

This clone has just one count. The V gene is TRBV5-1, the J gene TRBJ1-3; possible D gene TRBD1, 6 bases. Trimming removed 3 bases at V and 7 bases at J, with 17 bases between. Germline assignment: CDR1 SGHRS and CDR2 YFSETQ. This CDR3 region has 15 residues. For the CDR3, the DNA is TGCGCCAGCAGCTGGGAACAGGGACCGGACAACACCATATATTTT. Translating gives CASSWEQGPDNTIYF.

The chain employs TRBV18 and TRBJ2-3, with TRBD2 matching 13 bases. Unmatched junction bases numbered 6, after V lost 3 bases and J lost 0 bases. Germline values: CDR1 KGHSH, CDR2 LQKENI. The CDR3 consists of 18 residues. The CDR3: CASSPLGLAGVSTDTQYF. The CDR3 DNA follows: TGTGCCAGCTCACCCCTCGGACTAGCGGGAGTGAGCACAGATACGCAGTATTTT.

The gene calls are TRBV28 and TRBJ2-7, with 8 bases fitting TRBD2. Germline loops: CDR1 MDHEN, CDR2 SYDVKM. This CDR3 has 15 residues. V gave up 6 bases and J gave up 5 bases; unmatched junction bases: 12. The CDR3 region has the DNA TGTGCCAGCAGCGTCCCCTCAGCGGGAGACGACGAGCAGTACTTC. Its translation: CASSVPSAGDDEQYF.

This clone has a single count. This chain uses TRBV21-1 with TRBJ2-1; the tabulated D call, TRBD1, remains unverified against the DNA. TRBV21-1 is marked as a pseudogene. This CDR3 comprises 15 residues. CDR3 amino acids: CASSQQGFPLNEQFF. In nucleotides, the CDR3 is TGTGCCAGCAGCCAACAGGGGTTTCCCCTCAATGAGCAGTTCTTC.

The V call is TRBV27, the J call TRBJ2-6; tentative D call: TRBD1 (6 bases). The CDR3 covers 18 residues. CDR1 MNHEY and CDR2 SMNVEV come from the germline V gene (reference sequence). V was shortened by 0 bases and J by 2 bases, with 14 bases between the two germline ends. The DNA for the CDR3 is TGTGCCAGCAGTTTATCCGGTATGACAGGCGCTGGGGCCAACGTCCTGACTTTC. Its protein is CASSLSGMTGAGANVLTF.

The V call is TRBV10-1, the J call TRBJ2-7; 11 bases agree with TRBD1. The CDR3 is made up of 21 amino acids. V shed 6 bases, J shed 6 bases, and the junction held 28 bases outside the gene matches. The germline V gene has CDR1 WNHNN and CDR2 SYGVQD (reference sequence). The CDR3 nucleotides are TGCGCCAGCAGACGGACAGGGGGCAACCCATGGCGACCCCTCATCCGGTGCGAGCAGTACTTC. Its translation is CASRRTGGNPWRPLIRCEQYF.

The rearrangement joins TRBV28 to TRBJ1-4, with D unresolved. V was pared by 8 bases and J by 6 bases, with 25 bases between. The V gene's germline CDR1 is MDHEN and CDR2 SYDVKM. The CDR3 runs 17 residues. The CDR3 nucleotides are TGTGCCAGCCTACGACCCCCGGGGTGGGGATGGGATGAAAAACTGTTTTTT. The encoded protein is CASLRPPGWGWDEKLFF.

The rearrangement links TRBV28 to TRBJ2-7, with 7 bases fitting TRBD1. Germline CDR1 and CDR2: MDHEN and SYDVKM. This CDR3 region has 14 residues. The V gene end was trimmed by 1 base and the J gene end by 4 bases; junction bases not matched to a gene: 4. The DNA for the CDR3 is TGTGCCAGCAGTTTATCAGGGGGAGAGTACGAGCAGTACTTC. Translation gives CASSLSGGEYEQYF.

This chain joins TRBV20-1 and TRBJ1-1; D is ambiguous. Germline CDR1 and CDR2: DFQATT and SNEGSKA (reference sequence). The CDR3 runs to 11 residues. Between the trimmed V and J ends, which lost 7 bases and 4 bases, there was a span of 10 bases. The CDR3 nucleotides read TGCAGTGTTCTAAGGAGCACTGAAGCTTTCTTT. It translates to CSVLRSTEAFF.

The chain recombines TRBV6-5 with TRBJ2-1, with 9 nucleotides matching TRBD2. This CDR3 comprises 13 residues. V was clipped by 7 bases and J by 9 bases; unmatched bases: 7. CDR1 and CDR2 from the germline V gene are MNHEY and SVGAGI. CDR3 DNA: TGTGCCAGCAAGGTAGCGGGAGCCCCTGAGCAGTTCTTC. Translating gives CASKVAGAPEQFF.

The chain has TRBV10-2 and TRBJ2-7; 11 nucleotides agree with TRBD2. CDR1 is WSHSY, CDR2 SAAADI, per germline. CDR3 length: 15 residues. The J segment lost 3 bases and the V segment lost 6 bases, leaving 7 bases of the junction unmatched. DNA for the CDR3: TGCGCCAGCAGGCCTTCCGGGACTAGCGGCTACGAGCAGTACTTC. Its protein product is CASRPSGTSGYEQYF.

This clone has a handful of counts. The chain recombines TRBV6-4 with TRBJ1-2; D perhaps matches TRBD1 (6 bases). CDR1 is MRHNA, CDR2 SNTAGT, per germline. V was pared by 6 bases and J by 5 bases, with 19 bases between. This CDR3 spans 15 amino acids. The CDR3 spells CASRESTGLGYGYTF. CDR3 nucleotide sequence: TGTGCCAGCAGAGAAAGTACAGGGCTGGGATATGGCTACACCTTC.